The rows below give T cell receptor beta chains drawn from one sample of a study of cytomegalovirus exposure and HLA in healthy donors. The repertoire was sequenced with immunoSEQ multiplex PCR; TCRdb's copy has only in-frame clones and lacks some. Of more than 95,000 clones detected, around 77% appear once; the ten largest clones hold about 5%. The specimen was PBMCs. These receptors all come from a man over 45 in good health and CMV-seropositive. Both conserved end residues are part of each CDR3. The D gene is left open where the match is weak. Clone size appears in some rows only: once, few, many, or a class for an expanded clone.

j_call: TRBJ2-1; v_call: TRBV28; d_call: TRBD1; clone_size: NA; cdr3_aa: CASSPEGQGRNEQFF; cdr3_nt: TGTGCCAGCAGTCCCGAGGGACAGGGGAGGAATGAGCAGTTCTTC
j_call: TRBJ1-5; v_call: TRBV7-9; d_call: NA; clone_size: NA; cdr3_aa: CASSLGGYKQPQHF; cdr3_nt: TGTGCCAGCAGCTTAGGAGGGTATAAGCAGCCCCAGCATTTT
j_call: TRBJ1-1; v_call: TRBV2; d_call: NA; clone_size: NA; cdr3_aa: CASSAGATEAFF; cdr3_nt: TGTGCCAGCAGTGCAGGGGCCACTGAAGCTTTCTTT
j_call: TRBJ1-1; v_call: TRBV7-2; d_call: NA; clone_size: NA; cdr3_aa: CASRSRQAYTEAFF; cdr3_nt: TGTGCCAGCAGATCTCGACAGGCGTACACTGAAGCTTTCTTT
j_call: TRBJ1-5; v_call: TRBV6-1; d_call: TRBD1; clone_size: NA; cdr3_aa: CASILGQGGNQPQHF; cdr3_nt: TGTGCCAGCATTCTGGGACAGGGCGGCAATCAGCCCCAGCATTTT
j_call: TRBJ1-5; v_call: TRBV27; d_call: TRBD1; clone_size: once; cdr3_aa: CASSDRVREPQHF; cdr3_nt: TGTGCCAGCAGTGACAGGGTACGGGAGCCCCAGCATTTT
j_call: TRBJ2-4; v_call: TRBV18; d_call: NA; clone_size: once; cdr3_aa: CASSPPLGVEAKNIQYF; cdr3_nt: TGTGCCAGCTCACCACCGTTAGGGGTCGAAGCCAAAAACATTCAGTACTTC
j_call: TRBJ2-1; v_call: TRBV30; d_call: TRBD2; clone_size: NA; cdr3_aa: CAWSVRGRVYNEQFF; cdr3_nt: TGTGCCTGGAGTGTACGCGGGAGGGTTTACAATGAGCAGTTCTTC
j_call: TRBJ1-2; v_call: TRBV6-1; d_call: NA; clone_size: NA; cdr3_aa: CASSLQAGSYGYTF; cdr3_nt: TGTGCCAGCAGCCTTCAGGCGGGGTCCTACGGCTACACCTTC
j_call: TRBJ2-1; v_call: TRBV19; d_call: TRBD1; clone_size: NA; cdr3_aa: CASSQGAIYSDEQFF; cdr3_nt: TGTGCCAGTAGTCAGGGGGCAATCTATAGCGATGAGCAGTTCTTC